Here is one T cell receptor beta chain with its context. Its antigen has not been determined. Base qualities were left out, and no much larger clone turns up one base away. To demonstrate the VDJtools post-analysis software, TCR beta repertoires were profiled from the peripheral blood of more than ten young patients with multiple sclerosis. The multiple sclerosis patients were children and adolescents ranging in age from roughly 6 to 16 years. The sample belongs to a study of post-analysis software for immune sequencing data (dated by TCRdb to the mid-2010s). Regarding the study in general: Disease courses on record covered relapsing-remitting, secondary progressive and progressive-relapsing multiple sclerosis, though some patients had no subtype annotation. A subset of samples was prepared in parallel using single-end sample barcoding, then pooled and co-amplified after Illumina adapter ligation. The multiple sclerosis patient repertoires were compared with around ten previously published healthy control repertoires from donors aged about 6 to 25 years.

Library preparation was by PCR. Instrument used: Illumina HiSeq 2500. To reduce PCR and sequencing biases, unique molecular identifiers were incorporated into the TCR beta cDNA libraries. Every 1 to 10 million input T cells yielded around 500,000 cDNA molecules, meaning each molecule approximated one T cell. Patient libraries were prepared and sequenced with the same protocol used for the earlier healthy control dataset. Within a given batch, samples were prepared together, multiplexed and sequenced on the same HiSeq lane. On the study's bioinformatics: Raw barcoded reads were processed with MIGEC, and single-read molecular identifier groups were discarded before consensus assembly and CDR3 extraction. Clonotype tables were post-analysed with VDJtools, normalizing diversity by down-sampling all datasets to the smallest sample size. To correct batch-related cross-sample contamination, repertoire overlap clustering matched CDR3 amino acid sequences but not nucleotide sequences. Through fastp at Q25 and MiXCR, TCRdb rebuilt clones from the public reads, retaining in-frame beta chains. When rows share a CDR3 protein, they turn into one entry using the most common DNA and genes. These V and J calls derive from TCRdb rather than the authors' analysis. This sample gives about 380,000 distinct CDR3 sequences in total; approximately 38% of them show up just once. The ten largest clones add up to around an eighth of the sample.

CDR1 LNHNV and CDR2 YYDKDF are derived from the germline V gene (reference sequence). The CDR3 has 15 amino acids, counting the end cysteine and phenylalanine. Only the CDR3 DNA is retained, 45 bases long and in frame from the first base. V is pruned by 1 base and J by 3 bases, leaving 4 bases of the junction without a gene match. Paper-wide results and their limitations: The control group was slightly older than the multiple sclerosis patient group. Roughly 5 TRBV segments, including TRBV5-6, TRBV5-1 and TRBV20-1, were significantly more frequent in patients than controls. Direct clustering with F measure showed strong co-clustering of samples prepared in the same batch, prompting a batch-effect correction. Significantly lower normalized Chao1 diversity was found in multiple sclerosis patients than in controls, suggesting substantial peripheral T-cell clonal expansion.

This TCR was recovered from a girl aged 10-17 years with multiple sclerosis. This sequence uses TRBV15 and TRBJ2-5; the junction holds 8 bases that match TRBD2. Sequencing input: blood. The base sequence is TGTGCCACCAGCAGAGGCGGGAGGTGGGAAGAGACCCAGTACTTC. This codes for CATSRGGRWEETQYF.